These 30 T cell receptor beta chains share one sample of origin, sequenced in a study of shared clonotypes between healthy human individuals. Clones were read by immunoSEQ multiplex PCR, and TCRdb kept only the in-frame ones, dropping some. The sample includes about 470,000 clones, about four fifths seen only once; the top ten take roughly an eighth. Sequencing was carried out using PBMCs. Receptor source: a woman between 35 and 50 years old in good health. Some clones in this sample may be carry-over from other donors' samples.

The chain is built from TRBV5-4 and TRBJ2-2, with 7 bases matching TRBD1. CDR3 size: 15 residues. The germline V gene has CDR1 SGHNT and CDR2 YYREEE (reference sequence). With V trimmed by 4 bases and J by 4 bases, 7 bases remained unmatched. The DNA of the CDR3 is TGTGCCAGCAGCGCCGAGGGGGCTGGCACCGGGGAGCTGTTTTTT. Translating it yields CASSAEGAGTGELFF.

The chain is built from TRBV20-1 and TRBJ2-7; D gene ambiguous. V was pared by 0 bases and J by 5 bases, with 5 bases between. Germline CDR1 and CDR2: DFQATT and SNEGSKA (reference sequence). The CDR3 covers 11 residues. The CDR3 nucleotides read TGCAGTGCTAGAGATGACCACGAGCAGTACTTC. Its translation: CSARDDHEQYF.

In its sample, this clone was seen a few times. The genes are TRBV6-1 and TRBJ1-5; 11 bases map to TRBD1. In germline, CDR1 is MNHNS, CDR2 SASEGT. The ends lost 2 bases at V and 5 bases at J; junction bases unmatched: 5. The CDR3 is 16 residues long. CDR3 residues: CASSELGQGADQPQHF. CDR3 DNA: TGTGCCAGCAGTGAACTCGGACAGGGGGCCGATCAGCCCCAGCATTTT.

The chain recombines TRBV5-1 with TRBJ1-3; maybe TRBD1 (6 bases). Looked up from germline, CDR1 is SGHRS and CDR2 is YFSETQ. Trimming stripped 4 bases from V and 1 base from J, with 9 bases between. This CDR3 has 14 amino acids. CDR3 nucleotide sequence: TGCGCCAGCAGCGAAGGGGGGTCTGGAAACACCATATATTTT. Its protein product is CASSEGGSGNTIYF.

A few counts support this clone. The J gene is TRBJ2-1, the V gene TRBV9, with D perhaps TRBD1 (5 bases). Germline V gives CDR1 SGDLS, CDR2 YYNGEE. The CDR3 sequence is 12 residues long. Trimming took 8 bases from V and 9 from J, leaving 15 bases between them. CDR3 sequence: CASTTGSSEQFF. CDR3 in DNA: TGTGCCAGTACCACAGGTTCTAGTGAGCAGTTCTTC.

The genes are TRBV7-9 and TRBJ2-2, with 9 bases lining up with TRBD1. V lost 5 bases to trimming and J lost 6 bases; unmatched junction nucleotides: 7. This CDR3 contains 15 residues. Germline CDR1 SEHNR, CDR2 FQNEAQ (reference sequence). The CDR3 nucleotides are TGTGCCAGCAGCCCCCGGACAGGGGAGGCCGGGGAGCTGTTTTTT. As protein: CASSPRTGEAGELFF.

The V and J genes are TRBV4-2 and TRBJ1-4; 7 positions agree with TRBD1. V gave up 5 bases and J gave up 1 base; unmatched junction bases: 1. The CDR3 contains 14 residues. CDR1 LGHNA and CDR2 YNFKEQ come from the germline V gene. CDR3 sequence reads: CASSWDRTNEKLFF. The CDR3 bases are TGTGCCAGCAGCTGGGACAGAACTAATGAAAAACTGTTTTTT.

The chain recombines TRBV19 with TRBJ2-7; no definite D call. Trimming removed 2 bases from V and 6 bases from J, with 14 bases in between. Germline CDR1 and CDR2: LNHDA and SQIVND (reference sequence). The CDR3 consists of 14 residues. The DNA for the CDR3 is TGTGCCAGTAGTATACGTGAGACCGCCGCCGAGCAGTACTTC. Its translation is CASSIRETAAEQYF.

The chain has TRBV11-3 and TRBJ2-5; 11 bases line up with TRBD2. Unmatched junction bases numbered 9, after V lost 4 bases and J lost 5 bases. This CDR3 spans 16 amino acids. Germline V gene lookup returns CDR1 SGHNT and CDR2 YENEEA. CDR3: CASSSGTSGQSETQYF. CDR3 DNA sequence: TGTGCCAGCAGCTCCGGGACTAGCGGCCAGTCGGAGACCCAGTACTTC.

The CDR3 spells CASSIIGGGSSYEQYF. As DNA, the CDR3 is TGTGCCAGTAGTATCATCGGGGGAGGGAGCTCCTACGAGCAGTACTTC. The V gene is TRBV19, the J gene TRBJ2-7; TRBD2 matches 7 bases. Trimming removed 3 bases from V and 0 bases from J; junction bases left unmatched: 8. The CDR3 consists of 16 residues. Germline V gene data show CDR1 as LNHDA and CDR2 as SQIVND (reference sequence).

The J gene is TRBJ1-2, the V gene TRBV6-1, with 8 nucleotides matching TRBD1. Losses at the gene ends were 4 bases for V and 2 bases for J; bases not matched to a gene: 6. CDR1 is MNHNS and CDR2 is SASEGT in the germline V gene. This CDR3 is 15 amino acids long. In DNA, the CDR3 is TGTGCCAGCAGTGGCCCTAGACAGGGGAACTATGGCTACACCTTC. It translates to CASSGPRQGNYGYTF.

This clone has just a few counts. This chain uses TRBV2 with TRBJ1-3; D remains unclear. This CDR3 is 16 amino acids long. Trimming took off 4 bases at V and 2 bases at J, with 15 bases between the two ends. Germline V gene data show CDR1 as SNHLY and CDR2 as FYNNEI. Here the CDR3 reads CASSVRAGNTGNTIYF. CDR3 bases: TGTGCCAGCAGTGTAAGGGCTGGGAACACTGGAAACACCATATATTTT.

This clone has more than one count but fewer than ten. This CDR3 is CASTTGRGLQPQHF. In DNA form, the CDR3 reads TGTGCCAGCACCACGGGCAGGGGGCTGCAGCCCCAGCATTTT. This chain connects TRBV7-8 to TRBJ1-5; TRBD1 matches at 8 bases. Losses at the gene ends were 7 bases for V and 7 bases for J; bases not matched to a gene: 9. Germline CDR1 is SGHVS and CDR2 is FQNEAQ. The CDR3 has 14 amino acids.

Only one count was recorded for this clone. The chain employs TRBV30 and TRBJ2-7; D is unclear. This CDR3 is 13 amino acids long. Germline loops: CDR1 GTSNPN, CDR2 SVGIG (reference sequence). Trimming pared 0 bases from V and 3 bases from J, leaving 9 bases between. CDR3 in DNA: TGTGCCTGGAGTGTAGTGGGGTTCTACGAGCAGTACTTC. Translation: CAWSVVGFYEQYF.

This clone was observed at least ten times. This chain links TRBV7-2 with TRBJ2-2; 10 nucleotides agree with TRBD2. The V segment lost 1 base and the J segment 4 bases; nucleotides outside the gene matches: 9. The CDR3 covers 18 residues. The V gene's germline CDR1 is SGHTA and CDR2 FQGNSA. CDR3 DNA sequence: TGTGCCAGCAGCTTAGGACCTAGCGGGAGTAGGGGCACCGGGGAGCTGTTTTTT. Translation gives CASSLGPSGSRGTGELFF.

The gene calls are TRBV30 and TRBJ2-3; possible D gene TRBD2, 6 bases. The V end was cut by 1 base, the J end by 1 base, with 12 bases between. The CDR3 sequence is 15 residues long. Germline V CDR1 and CDR2: GTSNPN, SVGIG (reference sequence). The CDR3 DNA is TGTGCCTGGAGTGGGTTGGCGGGACGCACAGATACGCAGTATTTT. Translating gives CAWSGLAGRTDTQYF. Complete variable domain (other parts from reference TRBV30 and TRBJ2-3): SQTIHQWPATLVQPVGSPLSLECTVEGTSNPNLYWYRQAAGRGLQLLFYSVGIGQISSEVPQNLSASRPQDRQFILSSKKLLLSDSGFYLCAWSGLAGRTDTQYFGPGTRLTVL.

Ten or more counts support this clone. The chain couples TRBV18 to TRBJ1-1, with TRBD1 identical over 7 bases. The CDR3 length is 14 residues. CDR1 is KGHSH and CDR2 is LQKENI in the germline V gene. V lost 4 bases to trimming and J lost 7 bases; unmatched junction nucleotides: 9. As DNA, the CDR3 is TGTGCCAGCTCACTACAGGGGAGCGAGGGTGAAGCTTTCTTT. Amino acids: CASSLQGSEGEAFF.

This clone has a single count. V and J are TRBV5-1 and TRBJ2-1, with 7 nucleotides matching TRBD2. V lost 4 bases and J lost 10; bases outside the gene matches: 14. The V gene's germline CDR1 is SGHRS and CDR2 YFSETQ. CDR3 length: 15 residues. The CDR3 loop reads CASSPGWGGSREQFF. The CDR3 nucleotides are TGCGCCAGCAGCCCAGGCTGGGGCGGGAGTAGGGAGCAGTTCTTC. Full variable domain (outside the CDR3, taken from reference TRBV5-1 and TRBJ2-1): KAGVTQTPRYLIKTRGQQVTLSCSPISGHRSVSWYQQTPGQGLQFLFEYFSETQRNKGNFPGRFSGRQFSNSRSEMNVSTLELGDSALYLCASSPGWGGSREQFFGPGTRLTVL.

The V call is TRBV4-3, the J call TRBJ1-4; no reliable D call. Germline assignment: CDR1 LGHNA and CDR2 YSLEER. With 0 bases removed from V and 5 bases from J, the gap between germline ends came to 13 bases. The CDR3 has 16 residues. CDR3 sequence: CASSQEFRPANEKLFF. The CDR3 DNA follows: TGCGCCAGCAGCCAAGAATTTCGGCCAGCAAATGAAAAACTGTTTTTT.

V is TRBV10-3 and J is TRBJ2-1; D may be TRBD2 (6 bases). The CDR3 is 16 residues long. Germline assignment: CDR1 ENHRY and CDR2 SYGVKD. V was cut by 3 bases and J by 4 bases, with 16 bases left in between. CDR3 DNA sequence: TGTGCCATCAGTGAACGGTTTACTAGCCAATACAATGAGCAGTTCTTC. Translating gives CAISERFTSQYNEQFF.

Notes on this clone: Different DNA sequences within this sample yield the same CDR3. The V and J genes are TRBV28 and TRBJ1-4; D is uncertain. The CDR3 runs to 15 residues. Trimming took 5 bases from V and 1 from J, leaving 11 bases between them. Germline V gene sequence: CDR1 MDHEN, CDR2 SYDVKM. In nucleotides, the CDR3 is TGTGCCAGCAGTCCTAGGACGGTAACTAATGAAAAACTGTTTTTT. It translates to CASSPRTVTNEKLFF.

This clone was detected a few times. The chain couples TRBV7-9 to TRBJ1-2; no clear D. Trimming took 0 bases from V and 3 from J, leaving 20 bases between them. CDR1 is SEHNR and CDR2 is FQNEAQ in the germline V gene (reference sequence). This CDR3 spans 18 amino acids. CDR3 amino acids: CASSLARGPGQADYGYTF. The CDR3 DNA reads as TGTGCCAGCAGCTTAGCGCGGGGTCCCGGCCAGGCGGACTATGGCTACACCTTC. The complete variable domain, with remaining parts taken from reference TRBV7-9 and TRBJ1-2, reads DTGVSQNPRHKITKRGQNVTFRCDPISEHNRLYWYRQTLGQGPEFLTYFQNEAQLEKSRLLSDRFSAERPKGSFSTLEIQRTEQGDSAMYLCASSLARGPGQADYGYTFGSGTRLTVV.

This chain joins TRBV5-1 and TRBJ2-5; 7 bases are shared with TRBD2. Germline V lookup: CDR1 SGHRS, CDR2 YFSETQ. There are 14 residues in the CDR3. V dropped 4 bases and J dropped 5; count of bases not matched to a gene: 8. The chain's CDR3 is CASSSTRGGETQYF. CDR3 nucleotide sequence: TGCGCCAGCAGCAGTACCCGGGGAGGGGAGACCCAGTACTTC.

Details on this clone: A read error may account for a junction end that differs from germline. This rearrangement joins TRBV7-2 to TRBJ1-1, with unresolved D. The length of the CDR3 is 13 residues. Germline CDR1 reads SGHTA; CDR2 reads FQGNSA. The CDR3 nucleotides are TGTGCCAGCAGCCTAGCCCCGGACACTGAAGCTTTCTTT. Translation: CASSLAPDTEAFF.

This clone turned up a few times. The chain recombines TRBV19 with TRBJ1-5, with D unclear. Deletions cut 5 bases from V and 3 bases from J, with 11 bases between. CDR1 is LNHDA and CDR2 is SQIVND in the germline V gene (reference sequence). The CDR3 has 14 residues. Here the CDR3 reads CASSRTGINQPQHF. In DNA form, the CDR3 reads TGTGCCAGTAGTCGGACGGGGATCAATCAGCCCCAGCATTTT.

The V gene is TRBV15, the J gene TRBJ1-1; possibly TRBD1 for D (5 bases). The length of the CDR3 is 16 residues. Per the germline V gene, CDR1 is LNHNV and CDR2 is YYDKDF (reference sequence). V was trimmed by 0 bases and J by 5 bases, leaving 16 bases between them. CDR3 sequence: CATSRDWWGEETEAFF. The CDR3 DNA sequence: TGTGCCACCAGCAGAGATTGGTGGGGCGAAGAAACTGAAGCTTTCTTT.

The chain carries TRBV9 and TRBJ2-1, with 12 bases lining up with TRBD2. V was clipped by 4 bases and J by 4 bases; unmatched bases: 24. The CDR3 covers 22 residues. CDR1 and CDR2 (germline): SGDLS, YYNGEE. The CDR3 DNA is TGTGCCAGCAGCAAAAGTATAGCTGCTAGCGGGAGGGCCCACTTAATATACAATGAGCAGTTCTTC. Translating gives CASSKSIAASGRAHLIYNEQFF.

The chain has TRBV7-2 and TRBJ1-5; 7 bases map to TRBD1. CDR1 is SGHTA, CDR2 FQGNSA, per germline. This CDR3 spans 14 amino acids. V lost 5 bases to trimming and J lost 5 bases; unmatched junction nucleotides: 6. The CDR3 sequence is CASSPTGYDQPQHF. CDR3 DNA sequence: TGTGCCAGCAGCCCGACAGGGTACGATCAGCCCCAGCATTTT. Drawing the rest from reference TRBV7-2 and TRBJ1-5, the complete variable domain is GAGVSQSPSNKVTEKGKDVELRCDPISGHTALYWYRQSLGQGLEFLIYFQGNSAPDKSGLPSDRFSAERTGGSVSTLTIQRTQQEDSAVYLCASSPTGYDQPQHFGDGTRLSIL.

V is TRBV5-4 and J is TRBJ2-3, with D possibly TRBD2 on 6 matching bases. V was shortened by 4 bases and J by 4 bases, with 16 bases between the two germline ends. The CDR3 has 15 amino acids. Germline V gives CDR1 SGHNT, CDR2 YYREEE (reference sequence). The CDR3, as DNA: TGTGCCAGCAGCCCCGGACTAACAGACGCAGATACGCAGTATTTT. It codes for CASSPGLTDADTQYF.

This sequence joins TRBV19 and TRBJ1-1; a possible D gene is TRBD1 (5 bases). V lost 7 bases, J lost 5 bases, and 14 bases lay in between. The CDR3 contains 13 residues. Germline V CDR1 and CDR2: LNHDA, SQIVND (reference sequence). CDR3 amino acids: CASTGSDGTEAFF. The CDR3 DNA reads as TGTGCCAGTACAGGGTCGGATGGGACTGAAGCTTTCTTT.